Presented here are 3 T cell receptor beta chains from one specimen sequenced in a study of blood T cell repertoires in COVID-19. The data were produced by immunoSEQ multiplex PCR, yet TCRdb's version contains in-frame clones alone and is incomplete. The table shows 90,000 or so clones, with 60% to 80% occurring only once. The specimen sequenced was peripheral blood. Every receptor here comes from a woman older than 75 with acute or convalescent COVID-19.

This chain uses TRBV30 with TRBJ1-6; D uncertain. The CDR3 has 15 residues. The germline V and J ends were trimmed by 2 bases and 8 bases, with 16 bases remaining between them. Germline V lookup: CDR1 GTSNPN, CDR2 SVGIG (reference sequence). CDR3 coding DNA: TGTGCCTGGAGTCCCCGGGGTTTACGGGATTCACCCCTCCACTTT. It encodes CAWSPRGLRDSPLHF.

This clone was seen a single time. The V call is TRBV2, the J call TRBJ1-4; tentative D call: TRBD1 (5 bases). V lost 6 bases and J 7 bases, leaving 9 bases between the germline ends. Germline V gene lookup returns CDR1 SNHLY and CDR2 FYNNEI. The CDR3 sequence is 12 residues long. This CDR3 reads CASSERGEKLFF. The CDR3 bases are TGTGCCAGCAGCGAAAGGGGTGAAAAACTGTTTTTT. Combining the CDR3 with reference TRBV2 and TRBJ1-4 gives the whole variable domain EPEVTQTPSHQVTQMGQEVILRCVPISNHLYFYWYRQILGQKVEFLVSFYNNEISEKSEIFDDQFSVERPDGSNFTLKIRSTKLEDSAMYFCASSERGEKLFFGSGTQLSVL.

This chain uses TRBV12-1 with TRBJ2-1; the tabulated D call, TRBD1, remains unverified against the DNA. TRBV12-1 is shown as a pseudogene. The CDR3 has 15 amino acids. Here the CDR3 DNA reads TGTGCCAGCAGCTTTGTACAGGATACCTACAATGAGCAGTTCTTC. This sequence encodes CASSFVQDTYNEQFF.